These 6 T cell receptor beta chains originate from one sample sequenced in a study of T cells in Graves' hyperthyroidism and ophthalmopathy. RNA transcripts yielded amplified TCR beta CDR3 regions. RT-PCR in the first round (using the HTBI primer set) targeted the TCR CDR3. TCRdb reanalysed the multiplex PCR reads using MiXCR and keeps one entry per CDR3 protein. The sample carries around 290,000 distinct CDR3 sequences, approximately 12% recorded once. The sequenced sample consisted of blood. All receptors come from a woman in her thirties with Graves' hyperthyroidism that later progressed to Graves' ophthalmopathy.

V gene TRBV4-1 combines with J gene TRBJ2-1; no firm D call. V was clipped by 1 base and J by 1 base, with 11 bases between them. Germline assignment: CDR1 MGHRA and CDR2 YSYEKL. The CDR3 runs 16 residues. The CDR3 coding sequence is TGCGCCAGCAGCCAAGCCTTCGTAGGATCCTACAATGAGCAGTTCTTC. Residues: CASSQAFVGSYNEQFF.

This clonotype was seen at least ten times. The chain employs TRBV18 and TRBJ1-4; D possibly corresponds to TRBD1 (6 bases). Germline-derived CDR1 and CDR2 are KGHSH and LQKENI. V dropped 5 bases and J dropped 4 bases, with 14 bases sitting between them. The CDR3 is made up of 15 amino acids. The CDR3 DNA reads TGTGCCAGCTCAACCGGACAGCTTCGTAATGAAAAACTGTTTTTT. This sequence encodes CASSTGQLRNEKLFF.

This clonotype was counted between two and nine times. The rearrangement uses TRBV28 and TRBJ2-7; 15 nucleotides line up with TRBD2. The germline CDR1 and CDR2 sequences are MDHEN and SYDVKM. The CDR3 runs to 18 residues. V lost 3 bases and J lost 3; bases outside the gene matches: 9. The DNA for the CDR3 is TGTGCCAGCAGTTTTTACGGACTAGCGGGAGGGCCTGTCTACGAGCAGTACTTC. Translated: CASSFYGLAGGPVYEQYF.

This clonotype was counted only a few times. The V gene is TRBV10-3, the J gene TRBJ2-1; D uncertain. V gave up 3 bases and J gave up 6 bases, with 6 bases separating them. The V gene's germline CDR1 is ENHRY and CDR2 SYGVKD. This CDR3 contains 12 residues. The CDR3: CAISEIGNEQFF. The DNA for the CDR3 is TGTGCCATCAGTGAAATCGGCAATGAGCAGTTCTTC.

Concerning this clonotype itself: One end of the junction fails to match germline, which may point to a read error. The rearrangement links TRBV7-7 to TRBJ2-5, with D possibly matching TRBD2 (5 bases). CDR1 is SSHAT and CDR2 is FNYEAQ in the germline V gene (reference sequence). CDR3 length: 17 residues. DNA of the CDR3: TGTGCTAGCAGCTTAAAAGGGAGAGGCAGGATCCAAGAGACCCAGTACTTC. This codes for CASSLKGRGRIQETQYF.

Ten or more counts support this clonotype. The J gene is TRBJ2-7, the V gene TRBV13; no clear D. Germline CDR1 is PRHDT and CDR2 is FYEKMQ (reference sequence). V lost 1 base to trimming and J lost 0 bases, with 10 bases between them. This CDR3 has 15 amino acids. CDR3 region: CASSLVTRSSYEQYF. CDR3 DNA sequence: TGTGCCAGCAGCTTAGTGACTCGGAGCTCCTACGAGCAGTACTTC. Full variable domain (missing parts from reference TRBV13 and TRBJ2-7): AAGVIQSPRHLIKEKRETATLKCYPIPRHDTVYWYQQGPGQDPQFLISFYEKMQSDKGSIPDRFSAQQFSDYHSELNMSSLELGDSALYFCASSLVTRSSYEQYFGPGTRLTVT.